The clone carrying this TCR beta chain was seen more than once but under ten times. This sample was taken from a study of cytomegalovirus exposure and HLA in healthy donors. CDR1 is SGHAT, CDR2 FQNNGV, per germline. With 0 bases removed from V and 5 bases from J, the gap between germline ends came to 5 bases. The CDR3 covers 12 residues. All donors participated as healthy donors of bone marrow. Use of 60 Vbeta and 13 Jbeta primers characterized the PCR. Sequenced by immunoSEQ multiplex PCR; TCRdb stores in-frame clones only, minus some. The sample comprises 200,000 to 250,000 clones, more than 65% of which are singletons, and 0.63% rests with the top ten.

The chain is built from TRBV11-2 and TRBJ2-7; D remains ambiguous. The source material was PBMCs. This receptor was identified in a man aged 18 to 29 in good health and CMV-seronegative. Here the CDR3 DNA reads TGTGCCAGCAGCTTAGATACAAACGAGCAGTACTTC. It specifies CASSLDTNEQYF. Drawing the rest from reference TRBV11-2 and TRBJ2-7, the complete variable domain is EAGVAQSPRYKIIEKRQSVAFWCNPISGHATLYWYQQILGQGPKLLIQFQNNGVVDDSQLPKDRFSAERLKGVDSTLKIQPAKLEDSAVYLCASSLDTNEQYFGPGTRLTVT.